The 12 T cell receptor beta chains below come from one sample, sequenced in a study of neoadjuvant anti-PD-1 for oral cavity cancer. TCRdb keeps only in-frame clones here, not all; method: immunoSEQ multiplex PCR. The data show around 13,000 clones, about three fifths seen once. Sequences were derived from PBMCs, sampled before nivolumab (anti-PD-1) treatment. These receptors all come from a person between 40 and 85 years old with oral cavity squamous cell carcinoma.

This CDR3 is CASSQLAGGQETQYF. As DNA, the CDR3 is TGTGCCAGCAGTCAGCTGGCGGGGGGGCAGGAGACCCAGTACTTC. The rearrangement joins TRBV27 to TRBJ2-5, with TRBD2 identical over 9 bases. This CDR3 has 15 residues. The V segment lost 5 bases and the J segment 5 bases; nucleotides outside the gene matches: 9. Germline assignment: CDR1 MNHEY and CDR2 SMNVEV (reference sequence).

The V call is TRBV5-4, the J call TRBJ1-1; perhaps TRBD1 as D (5 bases). V shed 4 bases and J shed 0 bases, with 13 bases lying between them. CDR1 SGHNT and CDR2 YYREEE come from the germline V gene (reference sequence). The CDR3 has 15 amino acids. The CDR3 nucleotides are TGTGCCAGCAGCCCCATTGACAGAGTGAACACTGAAGCTTTCTTT. Its translation: CASSPIDRVNTEAFF.

The J gene is TRBJ2-7, the V gene TRBV5-1; 8 bases line up with TRBD2. This CDR3 has 12 residues. CDR1 and CDR2 from the germline V gene are SGHRS and YFSETQ. V gave up 6 bases and J gave up 4 bases; unmatched junction bases: 3. The CDR3 spells CASTGGGYEQYF. The CDR3 nucleotides are TGCGCCAGCACGGGAGGGGGGTACGAGCAGTACTTC.

In regard to this clone: Distinct nucleotide sequences in the sample also encode this CDR3. The rearrangement links TRBV5-1 to TRBJ1-1; unclear D gene. CDR1 and CDR2 from the germline V gene are SGHRS and YFSETQ. V dropped 0 bases and J dropped 1 base, with 7 bases sitting between them. This CDR3 is built from 14 residues. The CDR3: CASSLGAANTEAFF. As DNA, the CDR3 is TGCGCCAGCAGCTTGGGGGCGGCGAACACTGAAGCTTTCTTT.

The chain is built from TRBV29-1 and TRBJ2-1; 7 bases fit TRBD1. This CDR3 has 16 residues. V shed 5 bases, J shed 2 bases, and the junction held 12 bases outside the gene matches. Germline CDR1 reads SQVTM; CDR2 reads ANQGSEA. CDR3 sequence (DNA): TGCAGCGTTCCTCCCTTAGGGGGCCTTACCTACAATGAGCAGTTCTTC. This sequence encodes CSVPPLGGLTYNEQFF.

This clone has a handful of counts. The V and J genes are TRBV19 and TRBJ1-1, with D uncertain. Trimming removed 4 bases at V and 0 bases at J, with 6 bases between. Germline CDR1 LNHDA, CDR2 SQIVND (reference sequence). The CDR3 is 13 amino acids. The CDR3 loop reads CASSTSMNTEAFF. CDR3 nucleotides: TGTGCCAGTAGTACCTCTATGAACACTGAAGCTTTCTTT.

The chain carries TRBV5-1 and TRBJ1-3; a weak D match, TRBD1 (5 bases). V lost 4 bases and J lost 5, with 19 bases in between. This CDR3 region has 16 residues. In germline, CDR1 is SGHRS, CDR2 YFSETQ. The CDR3: CASSGGTPEYRNTIYF. Written as DNA, the CDR3 is TGCGCCAGCAGCGGCGGGACGCCGGAATATCGAAACACCATATATTTT.

The chain uses TRBV10-1 and TRBJ1-1, with unresolved D. Germline CDR1 reads WNHNN; CDR2 reads SYGVQD (reference sequence). Trimming took 0 bases from V and 1 from J, leaving 21 bases between them. There are 19 residues in the CDR3. The DNA for the CDR3 is TGCGCCAGCAGTGAGTCGCCGGTTTCGGGTGGAGGGAGGAACACTGAAGCTTTCTTT. It translates to CASSESPVSGGGRNTEAFF.

This chain joins TRBV9 and TRBJ2-2, with TRBD1 matching 7 bases. The CDR3 is made up of 16 amino acids. Germline assignment: CDR1 SGDLS and CDR2 YYNGEE. The V segment lost 3 bases and the J segment 7 bases; nucleotides outside the gene matches: 12. The CDR3 bases are TGTGCCAGCAGCGGTGGGACAGCTAGAGAGCACGGGGAGCTGTTTTTT. Translation: CASSGGTAREHGELFF.

This chain connects TRBV7-8 to TRBJ2-7; D is perhaps TRBD1 (6 bases). The V gene's germline CDR1 is SGHVS and CDR2 FQNEAQ. Trimming shortened V by 1 base and J by 3 bases, and 13 bases separated the two germline ends. The CDR3 loop spans 15 amino acids. The chain's CDR3 is CASSLGPGVGYEQYF. CDR3 DNA sequence: TGTGCCAGCAGCTTAGGGCCAGGGGTAGGCTACGAGCAGTACTTC.

This chain links TRBV18 with TRBJ2-7; a possible D gene is TRBD1 (8 bases). V lost 6 bases, J lost 5 bases, and 14 bases lay in between. The CDR3 loop spans 13 amino acids. Germline-derived CDR1 and CDR2 are KGHSH and LQKENI. The CDR3 here is CASSGQGGDEQYF. The CDR3 region has the DNA TGTGCCAGCTCCGGACAGGGAGGGGACGAGCAGTACTTC.

The rearrangement joins TRBV11-2 to TRBJ2-3; D gene uncertain. V gave up 4 bases and J gave up 4 bases, with 12 bases separating them. The CDR3 extends over 14 amino acids. Germline V lookup: CDR1 SGHAT, CDR2 FQNNGV. CDR3 loop: CASSSPGGADTQYF. For the CDR3, the DNA is TGTGCCAGCAGCTCCCCGGGCGGTGCAGATACGCAGTATTTT.